This T cell receptor (beta chain) was obtained from a study of blood T cells in healthy people across ages (dated by TCRdb to 2014 to 2015). With respect to the entire study: Template switching captured roughly one uniquely barcoded TCR beta cDNA molecule per two T cells in model experiments. Using deep sequencing normalized with unique cDNA molecular identifiers, the study measured how TCR beta repertoire diversity changes with age. The donors were split into four age groups: young (average around 15 years), middle-aged (roughly 39), aged (roughly 65) and long-lived (approximately 80). Donors of different ages were randomly distributed across sequencing lanes to avoid experimental bias. The study analyzed two additional independent replicas of 1 million unique cDNA reads from the same blood draw for two donors, one aged 18 to 30 and one aged 80 or older.

General findings and caveats noted by the study authors: As age increased, observed TCR beta diversity per million T cells dropped in a roughly linear way, and a significant reduction was already evident by age around 41. A strong correlation was found between observed TCR beta diversity and the percentage of naive T cells measured by flow cytometry. The long-lived group showed more naive CD4+ T cells, fewer expanded clones and increased TCR diversity than the aged group, suggesting age selection. Because donor CMV infection status was unknown, age-related changes in expanded clonotypes were potentially confounded. Since profiling was done on bulk unsorted PBMCs, naive and antigen-experienced compartments could not be conclusively compared. Total diversity estimates from one million sequenced T cells were considered lower bounds and underestimates.

The library was built by means of 5' RACE. Sequencing was performed on an Illumina HiSeq 2500. A second PCR of about 7 to 12 cycles was run with a J-beta primer mix and a sample-barcoded 5' primer. A template-switch 5' adaptor carrying 12 random nucleotides introduced a unique molecular identifier onto each TCR beta cDNA molecule. Each sample yielded at least 2.5 million CDR3-containing paired-end reads. The Mint cDNA synthesis kit, primed by a TRBC-specific oligonucleotide, was used to synthesize first-strand cDNA from all RNA. All cDNA was treated with uracil-DNA glycosylase and then went through a first 18-cycle PCR with the universal primers M1SS and BC2_uni_R. Per the original workflow: Each sample was normalized by randomly selecting 1 million high-quality reads, each carrying a distinct molecular identifier. Reads with shared molecular identifiers were discarded instead of being binned into consensus sequences. MiTCR, set to a Q25 quality threshold and the strictest error-elimination algorithm, was used for CDR3 identification, clonotype clustering and error correction. Lower-bound total TCR beta diversity was estimated with a nonparametric unseen species model using Euler transformation. The public reads were reprocessed in TCRdb via fastp at Q25 and MiXCR, keeping in-frame beta chains. Each entry merges the rows of one CDR3 protein and shows their most common DNA and genes. It is TCRdb's table, rather than the study itself, that gives the V and J calls and clone size. The sample table lists more than 1,400,000 distinct CDR3 sequences, around 39% of them with a count of one. Together, the top ten hold roughly 8.2% of the sample.

The cysteine opens and the phenylalanine closes a CDR3 of 15 amino acids. Only CDR3 DNA remains: 45 bases, in frame from the first base. At the junction V is shortened by 3 bases and J by 0 bases; bases outside the gene matches: 4. The germline V gene (reference sequence) yields DFQATT for CDR1 and SNEGSKA for CDR2. As to this clonotype: Its specific antigen is unknown. No much larger clone exists at a distance of one base, and base qualities are not known.

Donors were about 36 systemically healthy Caucasian individuals from Russia aged roughly 6 to 95 years. Each donor gave around 9.8 milliliters of peripheral blood, collected into EDTA-treated Vacutainer tubes. PBMCs were isolated by Ficoll-Paque density-gradient centrifugation, with at least 6 million obtained per sample. Trizol reagent was used to extract total RNA from the PBMCs, yielding at least 5.5 micrograms per sample. For every donor, flow cytometry on a PBMC aliquot measured the percentage of naive CD45RAhigh/CD27high T cells. Sequencing was carried out using blood. This clonotype was sampled from a woman aged 18 to 35 in good health. The sequence links TRBV20-1 to TRBJ2-7, and 11 junctional nucleotides match TRBD2. The CDR3 protein is CSASSLAGGSYEQYF. The DNA sequence is TGCAGTGCTAGCTCTCTAGCGGGAGGCTCCTACGAGCAGTACTTC.